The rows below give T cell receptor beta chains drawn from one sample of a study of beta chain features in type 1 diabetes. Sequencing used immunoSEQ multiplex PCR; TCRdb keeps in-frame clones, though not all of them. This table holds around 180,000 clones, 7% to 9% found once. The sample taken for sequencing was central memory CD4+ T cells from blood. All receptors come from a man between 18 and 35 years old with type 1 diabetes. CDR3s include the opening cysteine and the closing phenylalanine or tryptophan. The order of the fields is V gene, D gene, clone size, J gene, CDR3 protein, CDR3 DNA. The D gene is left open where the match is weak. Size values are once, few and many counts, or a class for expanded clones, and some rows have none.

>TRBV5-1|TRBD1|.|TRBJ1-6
CASSWTTKGQGRNSPLHF
TGCGCCAGCAGCTGGACTACTAAGGGACAGGGGAGAAATTCACCCCTCCACTTT
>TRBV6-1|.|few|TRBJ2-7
CASSAEWYEQYF
TGTGCCAGCAGTGCCGAGTGGTACGAGCAGTACTTC
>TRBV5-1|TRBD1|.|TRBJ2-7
CASSLARTGLHEQYF
TGCGCCAGCAGCTTGGCCAGGACAGGGCTCCACGAGCAGTACTTC
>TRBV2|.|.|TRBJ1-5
CATSKAGGREPQHF
TGTGCCACCTCGAAGGCTGGAGGGCGGGAGCCCCAGCATTTT
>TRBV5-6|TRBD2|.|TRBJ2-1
CASSFIRTSGNEQFF
TGTGCCAGCAGCTTTATTCGGACTAGCGGCAATGAGCAGTTCTTC
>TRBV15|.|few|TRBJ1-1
CATSRVGGLAFF
TGTGCCACCAGCAGAGTAGGAGGGTTGGCTTTCTTT
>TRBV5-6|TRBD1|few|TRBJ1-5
CASSLTGGGNQPQHF
TGTGCCAGCAGCCTGACAGGGGGGGGCAATCAGCCCCAGCATTTT
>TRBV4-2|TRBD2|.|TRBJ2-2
CASSQDRLAADEGGELFF
TGTGCCAGCAGCCAAGATCGGCTAGCGGCTGATGAGGGCGGGGAGCTGTTTTTT
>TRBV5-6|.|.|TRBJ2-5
CASSQKQETQYF
TGTGCCAGTTCTCAGAAACAAGAGACCCAGTACTTC
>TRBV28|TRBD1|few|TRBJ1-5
CASSSQGGRGQPQHF
TGTGCCAGCAGTTCCCAGGGGGGTCGTGGTCAGCCCCAGCATTTT